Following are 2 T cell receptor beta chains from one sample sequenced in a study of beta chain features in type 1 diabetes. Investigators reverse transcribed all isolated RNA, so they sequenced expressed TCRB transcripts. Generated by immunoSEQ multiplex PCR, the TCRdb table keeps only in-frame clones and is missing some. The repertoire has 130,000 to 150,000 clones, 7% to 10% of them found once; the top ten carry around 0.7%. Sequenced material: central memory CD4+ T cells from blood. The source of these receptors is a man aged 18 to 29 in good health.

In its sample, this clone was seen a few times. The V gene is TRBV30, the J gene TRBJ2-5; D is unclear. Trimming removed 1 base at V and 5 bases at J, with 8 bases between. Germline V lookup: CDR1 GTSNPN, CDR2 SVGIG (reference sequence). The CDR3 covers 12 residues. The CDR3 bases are TGTGCCTGGAGTGCCCAGAGGGAGACCCAGTACTTC. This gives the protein CAWSAQRETQYF.

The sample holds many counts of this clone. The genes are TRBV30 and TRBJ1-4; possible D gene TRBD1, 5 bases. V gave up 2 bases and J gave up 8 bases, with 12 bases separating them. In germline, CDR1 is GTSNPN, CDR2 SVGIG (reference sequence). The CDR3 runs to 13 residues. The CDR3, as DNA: TGTGCCTGGAGTTGGCAGGGCAGCGAAAAACTGTTTTTT. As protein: CAWSWQGSEKLFF.